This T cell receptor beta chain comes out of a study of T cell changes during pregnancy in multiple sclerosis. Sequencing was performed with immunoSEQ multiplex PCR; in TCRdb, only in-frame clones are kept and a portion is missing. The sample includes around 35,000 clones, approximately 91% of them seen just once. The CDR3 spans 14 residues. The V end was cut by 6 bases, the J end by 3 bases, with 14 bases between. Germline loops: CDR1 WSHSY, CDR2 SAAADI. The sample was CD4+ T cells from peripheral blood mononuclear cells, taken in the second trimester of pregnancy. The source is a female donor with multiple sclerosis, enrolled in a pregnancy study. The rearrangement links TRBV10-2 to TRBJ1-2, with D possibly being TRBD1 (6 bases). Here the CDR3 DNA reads TGCGCCAGCAGAGAAACAGGGAATGACTATGGCTACACCTTC. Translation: CASRETGNDYGYTF.